Listed here are 22 T cell receptor beta chains from one sample, sequenced in a study of T cells in Graves' hyperthyroidism and ophthalmopathy. Researchers amplified the TCR beta CDR3 regions from RNA transcripts. Primed by the HTBI set, a first-round RT-PCR was run on the TCR CDR3. TCRdb recomputed calls from the multiplex PCR reads with MiXCR, one row per CDR3 protein. This table has fewer than 600,000 distinct CDR3 sequences, approximately 14% appearing once. Sequencing used blood. The receptor set was obtained from a woman aged 18-29 years with Graves' hyperthyroidism.

Remarks on this clonotype: Here the CDR3 omits its conserved ending phenylalanine or tryptophan, so a read error is the likely source. The chain uses TRBV7-9 and TRBJ2-1, with TRBD2 matching over 7 bases. The CDR3 runs 14 residues. Germline CDR1 and CDR2: SEHNR and FQNEAQ (reference sequence). J gave up 0 bases and V 7 bases, and 3 bases lay outside the gene matches. This CDR3 reads CASMGDYSYNEQFL. The CDR3 DNA is TGTGCCAGCATGGGGGACTACTCCTACAATGAGCAGTTCTTA.

This clonotype was observed at least ten times. The gene calls are TRBV10-3 and TRBJ2-3; 14 nucleotides align to TRBD2. The trim removed 10 bases at V and 6 bases at J, leaving 3 bases unmatched. Germline assignment: CDR1 ENHRY and CDR2 SYGVKD. The CDR3 consists of 13 residues. The CDR3 bases are TGTGCCACCGGACTAGCGGGAGGTGATACGCAGTATTTT. This encodes CATGLAGGDTQYF.

The sample holds many counts of this clonotype. The chain carries TRBV19 and TRBJ1-2; D is unresolved. V lost 9 bases and J lost 8, with 22 bases in between. The CDR3 spans 14 residues. Germline-derived CDR1 and CDR2 are LNHDA and SQIVND (reference sequence). The DNA of the CDR3 is TGTGCCAGACCCCCCGCTAATGGATGGGGAGGCTACACCTTC. It is translated as CARPPANGWGGYTF.

This clonotype was counted many times. The rearrangement joins TRBV12-5 to TRBJ2-7; D is unclear. CDR3 length equals 19 residues. Germline lookup yields CDR1 LGHNT and CDR2 FRNRAP. Trimming shortened V by 0 bases and J by 0 bases, and 21 bases separated the two germline ends. Written as DNA, the CDR3 is TGTGCTAGTGGTTTGGTACTCGCGGTGGGCGCCATCATCTCCTACGAGCAGTACTTC. Translated, it gives CASGLVLAVGAIISYEQYF.

The chain employs TRBV20-1 and TRBJ1-1, with D tentatively TRBD1 (6 bases). Germline lookup yields CDR1 DFQATT and CDR2 SNEGSKA (reference sequence). Trimming stripped 6 bases from V and 8 bases from J, with 13 bases between. This CDR3 contains 11 residues. CDR3 DNA sequence: TGCAGTGCACCCCGGGACAACGAAGCTTTCTTT. It yields the protein CSAPRDNEAFF.

At least ten counts were recorded for this clonotype. This CDR3 reads CASSKGQGVDGYTF. For the CDR3, the DNA is TGTGCCAGTAGTAAGGGACAGGGAGTGGATGGCTACACCTTC. This chain uses TRBV19 with TRBJ1-2; 9 bases fit TRBD1. The CDR3 has 14 amino acids. Germline-derived CDR1 and CDR2 are LNHDA and SQIVND (reference sequence). V shed 4 bases and J 6 bases; nucleotides not matched to a gene: 6.

This clonotype was recorded at least ten times. The germline gene is not matched at one end of the junction; a read error may be the cause. V is TRBV5-1 and J is TRBJ1-1; 7 nucleotides match TRBD1. Germline loops: CDR1 SGHRS, CDR2 YFSETQ. The CDR3 totals 14 residues. The CDR3 here is CASSYRTGNTEAFF. Written as DNA, the CDR3 is TGTGCCAGCAGTTATCGGACAGGGAACACTGAAGCTTTCTTT.

This clonotype was seen at least ten times. The rearrangement joins TRBV2 to TRBJ2-2; no reliable D call. Trimming pared 0 bases from V and 5 bases from J, leaving 13 bases between. Germline V gene lookup returns CDR1 SNHLY and CDR2 FYNNEI. CDR3 length: 16 residues. CDR3 residues: CASSEAGRGRTGELFF. In nucleotides, the CDR3 is TGTGCCAGCAGTGAAGCGGGTAGAGGAAGGACCGGGGAGCTGTTTTTT.

At least ten counts were recorded for this clonotype. A junction boundary mismatches the germline segment, possibly from a read error. V and J are TRBV3-1 and TRBJ1-5; D uncertain. CDR3 size: 14 residues. The V gene's germline CDR1 is LGHDT and CDR2 YNNKEL (reference sequence). DNA of the CDR3: TGTGCCAGCAGTCAAGAGGCGGGTTGGGAGCCCCAGCATTTT. Amino acids: CASSQEAGWEPQHF.

The genes are TRBV3-1 and TRBJ1-1, with D possibly matching TRBD1 (5 bases). There are 15 residues in the CDR3. V was shortened by 2 bases and J by 0 bases, with 10 bases between the two germline ends. Per germline, CDR1 LGHDT and CDR2 YNNKEL (reference sequence). The CDR3 sequence is CASSQPLGLNTEAFF. The CDR3 DNA is TGTGCCAGCAGCCAACCCCTGGGACTGAACACTGAAGCTTTCTTT.

This clonotype was detected many times. This chain joins TRBV27 and TRBJ2-3; 7 bases match TRBD2. Trimming took 6 bases from V and 5 from J; bases not matched to a gene: 11. Germline lookup yields CDR1 MNHEY and CDR2 SMNVEV (reference sequence). The CDR3 runs 15 residues. DNA for the CDR3: TGTGCCAGCAGCTCTCCGACTAGCATGGGAGATACGCAGTATTTT. Translated: CASSSPTSMGDTQYF.

This clonotype was found many times. The chain employs TRBV2 and TRBJ2-1, with 13 bases lining up with TRBD2. V lost 0 bases and J lost 7; bases outside the gene matches: 3. The germline CDR1 and CDR2 sequences are SNHLY and FYNNEI. The CDR3 extends over 16 amino acids. CDR3 nucleotide sequence: TGTGCCAGCAGTGAAGCGGGGACTAGCGGGACGAATGAGCAGTTCTTC. Amino acid sequence: CASSEAGTSGTNEQFF. The whole variable domain, filled in from reference TRBV2 and TRBJ2-1, reads EPEVTQTPSHQVTQMGQEVILRCVPISNHLYFYWYRQILGQKVEFLVSFYNNEISEKSEIFDDQFSVERPDGSNFTLKIRSTKLEDSAMYFCASSEAGTSGTNEQFFGPGTRLTVL.

This clonotype occurred many times. The gene calls are TRBV20-1 and TRBJ2-5, with 10 bases lining up with TRBD2. CDR1 and CDR2 (germline): DFQATT, SNEGSKA (reference sequence). The CDR3 has 14 residues. CDR3 DNA: TGCTCAACCCCTAGCGGGAGTACGGTAGAGACCCAGTACTTC. Translating gives CSTPSGSTVETQYF.

This clonotype has ten or more counts. This chain joins TRBV9 and TRBJ2-3; TRBD2 matches at 12 bases. Per the germline V gene, CDR1 is SGDLS and CDR2 is YYNGEE. Trimming cost V 6 bases and J 5 bases; bases outside gene matches: 7. The CDR3 has 15 residues. CDR3 sequence (DNA): TGTGCCAGCACCTCGTCGGGACTAGCGGGAGATACGCAGTATTTT. The encoded protein is CASTSSGLAGDTQYF.

This clonotype appeared many times. This chain links TRBV10-3 with TRBJ2-7; the match to TRBD1 covers 11 bases. The germline gives CDR1 ENHRY, CDR2 SYGVKD. There are 15 residues in the CDR3. V shed 6 bases, J shed 5 bases, and the junction held 9 bases outside the gene matches. The CDR3 DNA reads as TGTGCCATCAGCCCGCGGACAGGGGGCGAGGACGAGCAGTACTTC. Its translation: CAISPRTGGEDEQYF.

V usage is TRBV19 and J usage is TRBJ2-1, with D possibly called TRBD1 or TRBD2 (5 bases each). Between the trimmed V and J ends, which lost 6 bases and 0 bases, there was a span of 12 bases. Germline CDR1 LNHDA, CDR2 SQIVND (reference sequence). This CDR3 is built from 15 residues. The CDR3 bases are TGTGCCAGTAGGGACGGGACGAACTCCTACAATGAGCAGTTCTTC. This gives the protein CASRDGTNSYNEQFF.

This clonotype was detected many times. The V and J genes are TRBV27 and TRBJ2-1; 7 bases are a match to TRBD1. This CDR3 comprises 15 residues. Per the germline V gene, CDR1 is MNHEY and CDR2 is SMNVEV (reference sequence). J lost 4 bases, V lost 7 bases, and 10 bases had no gene match. For the CDR3, the DNA is TGTGCCAGCATCTCCCGGGACAGTCTTTACAATGAGCAGTTCTTC. This gives the protein CASISRDSLYNEQFF.

The CDR3: CSVAQGANTGELFF. CDR3 in DNA: TGCAGCGTTGCCCAGGGCGCGAACACCGGGGAGCTGTTTTTT. This rearrangement joins TRBV29-1 to TRBJ2-2; maybe TRBD1 (5 bases). The CDR3 spans 14 residues. In germline, CDR1 is SQVTM, CDR2 ANQGSEA. V was cut by 4 bases and J by 0 bases, with 9 bases left in between.

This clonotype was observed at least ten times. The chain has TRBV5-1 and TRBJ2-4; 7 nucleotides match TRBD2. Trimming cost V 4 bases and J 8 bases; bases outside gene matches: 9. Germline V gives CDR1 SGHRS, CDR2 YFSETQ. The CDR3 covers 14 residues. This CDR3 reads CASSQKRDRDIQYF. CDR3 coding DNA: TGCGCCAGCAGCCAGAAGCGGGACCGAGACATTCAGTACTTC.

This clonotype was counted at least ten times. The V and J genes are TRBV6-1 and TRBJ2-7, with 7 bases aligning to TRBD2. CDR3 length: 16 residues. The germline V gene has CDR1 MNHNS and CDR2 SASEGT. V dropped 0 bases and J dropped 5; count of bases not matched to a gene: 10. CDR3 sequence: CASSEAQTSVSNEQYF. The CDR3 DNA reads as TGTGCCAGCAGTGAAGCGCAAACTAGCGTTTCCAACGAGCAGTACTTC.

In this sample, this clonotype turned up a few times. The chain links TRBV20-1 to TRBJ2-7; D may correspond to TRBD1 or TRBD2 (5 bases each). Germline V gene sequence: CDR1 DFQATT, CDR2 SNEGSKA (reference sequence). The CDR3 extends over 10 amino acids. The V end lost 6 bases, the J end lost 6 bases, and 9 bases lay between the germline ends. The CDR3 region has the DNA TGCAGTGCCTCCGGGGCCGAGCAGTACTTC. Translating gives CSASGAEQYF.

This clonotype was picked up many times. This chain uses TRBV6-1 with TRBJ1-3; 7 bases match TRBD1. CDR1 is MNHNS, CDR2 SASEGT, per germline. CDR3 size: 16 residues. V was clipped by 5 bases and J by 5 bases; unmatched bases: 12. CDR3 in amino acids: CASSLHVTGERNTIYF. The CDR3 bases are TGTGCCAGCAGTTTACACGTCACAGGGGAGAGAAACACCATATATTTT.